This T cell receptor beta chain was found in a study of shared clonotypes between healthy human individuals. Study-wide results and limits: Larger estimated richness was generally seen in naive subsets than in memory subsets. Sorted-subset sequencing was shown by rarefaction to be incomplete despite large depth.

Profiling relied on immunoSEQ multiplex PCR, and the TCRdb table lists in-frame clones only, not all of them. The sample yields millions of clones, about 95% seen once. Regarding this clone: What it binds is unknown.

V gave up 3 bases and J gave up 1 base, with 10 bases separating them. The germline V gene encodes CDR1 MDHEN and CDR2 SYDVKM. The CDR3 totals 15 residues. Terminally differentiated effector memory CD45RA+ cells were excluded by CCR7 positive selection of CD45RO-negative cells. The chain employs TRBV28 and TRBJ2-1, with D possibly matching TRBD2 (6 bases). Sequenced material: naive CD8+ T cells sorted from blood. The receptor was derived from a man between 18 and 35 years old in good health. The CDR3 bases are TGTGCCAGCAGTTTCTCGCGGGGTTCCTACAATGAGCAGTTCTTC. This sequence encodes CASSFSRGSYNEQFF.